The following is a TCR beta chain sequence with its context. As yet, its antigen is unknown. The data are from a study of shared clonotypes between healthy human individuals. Study-wide results and caveats: Only a few donors were included, so the genetic and exposure-history diversity represented was limited.

At deep level, the assay was performed. Evenly divided among several immunoSEQ plates was the genomic DNA of each subset. The table came from immunoSEQ multiplex PCR; TCRdb's copy has only in-frame clones and leaves some out. The data hold 500,000 to 650,000 clones, with around 80% observed a single time. The length of the CDR3 is 15 residues. Per the germline V gene, CDR1 is MDHEN and CDR2 is SYDVKM. Trimming cost V 8 bases and J 2 bases; bases outside gene matches: 8. The sequence came from a woman in her thirties or forties in good health. Some clones in this sample may be carry-over from other donors' samples. V gene TRBV28 combines with J gene TRBJ2-2; TRBD2 matches at 7 bases. Source material: PBMCs. The CDR3 DNA is TGTGCCAGCGGACCCGGGACTAAAAACACCGGGGAGCTGTTTTTT. Residues: CASGPGTKNTGELFF.